Shown below are 19 T cell receptor beta chains from a single sample sequenced in a study of blood T cell repertoires in COVID-19. The table came from immunoSEQ multiplex PCR; TCRdb's copy has only in-frame clones and leaves some out. This table has some 35,000 clones, approximately 82% appearing once. Sequenced sample: peripheral blood. The source of these receptors is a man at least 80 years old with active or convalescent COVID-19.

This clone was found a few times. The V call is TRBV19, the J call TRBJ1-5, with TRBD1 matching 9 bases. V shed 0 bases, J shed 5 bases, and the junction held 5 bases outside the gene matches. The CDR3 totals 16 residues. Germline CDR1 LNHDA, CDR2 SQIVND (reference sequence). Here the CDR3 DNA reads TGTGCCAGTAGTATAGACAGGGACAGGGCGGATCAGCCCCAGCATTTT. This codes for CASSIDRDRADQPQHF.

The V gene is TRBV10-3, the J gene TRBJ2-7; D is possibly TRBD2 (6 bases). V was trimmed by 8 bases and J by 0 bases, leaving 14 bases between them. CDR1 ENHRY and CDR2 SYGVKD come from the germline V gene. The CDR3 contains 14 residues. The CDR3 sequence: CAIRSSRGSYEQYF. CDR3 in DNA: TGTGCCATCCGGTCTTCGCGGGGCTCCTACGAGCAGTACTTC.

This clone was seen just once. The chain couples TRBV6-5 to TRBJ1-1; a weak D match, TRBD1 (5 bases). Trimming removed 6 bases at V and 7 bases at J, with 9 bases between. Germline-derived CDR1 and CDR2 are MNHEY and SVGAGI. The CDR3 contains 11 residues. The CDR3 coding sequence is TGTGCCAGCAGCCGAGACAGTGAAGCTTTCTTT. Translating it yields CASSRDSEAFF.

The rearrangement uses TRBV29-1 and TRBJ2-5, with D perhaps matching TRBD1 (5 bases). V lost 4 bases and J lost 1, with 13 bases in between. Germline lookup yields CDR1 SQVTM and CDR2 ANQGSEA. This CDR3 contains 14 residues. CDR3 coding DNA: TGCAGCGTTGCAATTGCAGGGCCCCAAGAGACCCAGTACTTC. Encoded protein: CSVAIAGPQETQYF.

CDR3 coding DNA: TGTGCCAGCAGTGTTTGGGGGGGAAAAAACATTCAGTACTTC. Amino acid sequence: CASSVWGGKNIQYF. The chain recombines TRBV2 with TRBJ2-4, with 7 positions matching TRBD2. The CDR3 is made up of 14 amino acids. The V gene end was trimmed by 4 bases and the J gene end by 4 bases; junction bases not matched to a gene: 4. From germline, CDR1 is SNHLY and CDR2 FYNNEI.

The rearrangement links TRBV4-1 to TRBJ1-1; maybe TRBD1 (6 bases). The CDR3 runs to 16 residues. V was cut by 3 bases and J by 8 bases, with 22 bases left in between. Germline CDR1 is MGHRA and CDR2 is YSYEKL. The CDR3 loop is CASSQGRQGPPIEAFF. The CDR3 DNA reads as TGCGCCAGCAGCCAGGGTCGGCAGGGGCCCCCGATAGAAGCTTTCTTT.

The V call is TRBV10-3, the J call TRBJ1-2, with D perhaps TRBD1 (5 bases). CDR3 length: 16 residues. Germline assignment: CDR1 ENHRY and CDR2 SYGVKD. V lost 0 bases, J lost 7 bases, and 18 bases lay in between. CDR3 loop: CAISESNKAGRGGYTF. As DNA, the CDR3 is TGTGCCATCAGTGAGTCGAACAAGGCAGGGCGAGGTGGCTACACCTTC.

This chain links TRBV9 with TRBJ1-5; possible D gene TRBD1, 6 bases. The CDR3 is made up of 15 amino acids. Germline V gene lookup returns CDR1 SGDLS and CDR2 YYNGEE. Trimming stripped 4 bases from V and 0 bases from J, with 11 bases between. The CDR3 DNA follows: TGTGCCAGCAGCCGTGGACAGTCTAGCAATCAGCCCCAGCATTTT. Protein sequence: CASSRGQSSNQPQHF.

The chain combines TRBV6-1 with TRBJ1-1; 9 bases are shared with TRBD1. CDR1 is MNHNS, CDR2 SASEGT, per germline. The CDR3 length is 15 residues. With 2 bases clipped from V and 11 bases from J, the junction kept 12 bases outside the gene matches. Here the CDR3 reads CASSELPGQGGKAFF. In DNA, the CDR3 is TGTGCCAGCAGTGAACTCCCGGGACAGGGAGGAAAGGCTTTCTTT.

This chain connects TRBV6-5 to TRBJ1-5; weak D call: TRBD1 (5 bases). The length of the CDR3 is 14 residues. V lost 10 bases, J lost 0 bases, and 13 bases lay in between. CDR1 MNHEY and CDR2 SVGAGI come from the germline V gene. CDR3 DNA sequence: TGTGCCACTAAACAGGCATATAGCAATCAGCCCCAGCATTTT. Its protein is CATKQAYSNQPQHF.

The chain is built from TRBV3-1 (or the pseudogene TRBV3-2) and TRBJ1-2, with D perhaps TRBD1 (6 bases). The CDR3 has 16 residues. Trimming pared 5 bases from V and 5 bases from J, leaving 21 bases between. CDR1 and CDR2 (germline): LGHDT, YNNKEL (reference sequence). CDR3 nucleotides: TGTGCCAGCAGCAATCGGACAGAGTTGAGAAGGTATGGCTACACCTTC. This encodes CASSNRTELRRYGYTF.

In its sample, this clone was seen once. This rearrangement joins TRBV11-3 to TRBJ2-3, with a possible D match to TRBD2 (5 bases). Germline CDR1 is SGHNT and CDR2 is YENEEA. V was shortened by 6 bases and J by 1 base, with 11 bases between the two germline ends. This CDR3 is 14 amino acids long. CDR3 protein: CASSRKRGTDTQYF. The CDR3, as DNA: TGTGCCAGCAGTCGAAAGAGGGGCACAGATACGCAGTATTTT.

This chain joins TRBV5-1 and TRBJ1-1, with D perhaps TRBD1 (6 bases). CDR1 and CDR2 (germline): SGHRS, YFSETQ. The CDR3 covers 11 residues. Deletions cut 4 bases from V and 8 bases from J, with 9 bases between. CDR3 sequence: CASSEQGEAFF. The CDR3 bases are TGCGCCAGCAGCGAACAGGGAGAAGCTTTCTTT.

The genes are TRBV27 and TRBJ1-1, with 8 bases fitting TRBD1. CDR1 is MNHEY and CDR2 is SMNVEV in the germline V gene (reference sequence). This CDR3 spans 13 amino acids. V lost 10 bases to trimming and J lost 5 bases; unmatched junction nucleotides: 9. The DNA for the CDR3 is TGTGCCACCAAGGACAGGGCTCGGACTGAAGCTTTCTTT. It specifies CATKDRARTEAFF.

This chain connects TRBV7-5 to TRBJ2-7; the DNA was not used to check the table's D call, TRBD1. TRBV7-5 is shown as a pseudogene. The CDR3 length is 15 residues. The CDR3 DNA reads TGTGCCAGAAGCTTCCCGGGACAGGGTTGTCCCGAGCAGTACTTC. The encoded protein is CARSFPGQGCPEQYF.

V usage is TRBV7-2 and J usage is TRBJ1-2; 9 positions agree with TRBD1. The germline gives CDR1 SGHTA, CDR2 FQGNSA. After removal of 3 bases from V and 7 bases from J, the junction contained 3 bases not matched to a gene. The CDR3 totals 13 residues. CDR3 residues: CASSLGQGLGYTF. The CDR3 nucleotides read TGTGCCAGCAGCTTGGGACAGGGACTTGGCTACACCTTC.

J is TRBJ2-3 and V is TRBV29-1; tentative D call: TRBD1 (6 bases). The CDR3 spans 14 residues. Per germline, CDR1 SQVTM and CDR2 ANQGSEA. Trimming pared 0 bases from V and 3 bases from J, leaving 10 bases between. The DNA of the CDR3 is TGCAGCGTTGAAGATGGGCAGGGGACAGATACGCAGTATTTT. Its translation is CSVEDGQGTDTQYF.

This rearrangement joins TRBV7-2 to TRBJ2-5; a possible D gene is TRBD1 (7 bases). V dropped 8 bases and J dropped 2 bases, with 12 bases sitting between them. The CDR3 has 13 amino acids. Germline assignment: CDR1 SGHTA and CDR2 FQGNSA. CDR3 nucleotides: TGTGCCAGCGGCGCGGGACAGCAAGAGACCCAGTACTTC. Its protein product is CASGAGQQETQYF.

This clone came up a few times. The V call is TRBV6-5, the J call TRBJ1-1; the match to TRBD1 covers 7 bases. This CDR3 region has 15 residues. J was trimmed by 2 bases and V by 6 bases; bases with no gene match: 9. Germline V gene data show CDR1 as MNHEY and CDR2 as SVGAGI. Here the CDR3 DNA reads TGTGCCAGCAGCCTTAGACAGGGAATAAACACTGAAGCTTTCTTT. Translated, it gives CASSLRQGINTEAFF.